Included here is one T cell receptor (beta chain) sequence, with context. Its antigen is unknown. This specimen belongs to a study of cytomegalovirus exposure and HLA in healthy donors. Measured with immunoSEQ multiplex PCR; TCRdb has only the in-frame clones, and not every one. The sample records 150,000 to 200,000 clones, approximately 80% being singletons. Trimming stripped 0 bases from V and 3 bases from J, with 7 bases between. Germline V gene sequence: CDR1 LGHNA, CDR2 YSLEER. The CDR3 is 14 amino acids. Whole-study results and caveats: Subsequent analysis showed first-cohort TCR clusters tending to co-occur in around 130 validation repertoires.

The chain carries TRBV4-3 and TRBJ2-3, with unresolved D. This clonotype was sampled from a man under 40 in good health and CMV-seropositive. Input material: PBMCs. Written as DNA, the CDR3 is TGCGCCAGCAGCCAAGAAACACAAACAGATACGCAGTATTTT. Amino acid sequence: CASSQETQTDTQYF.